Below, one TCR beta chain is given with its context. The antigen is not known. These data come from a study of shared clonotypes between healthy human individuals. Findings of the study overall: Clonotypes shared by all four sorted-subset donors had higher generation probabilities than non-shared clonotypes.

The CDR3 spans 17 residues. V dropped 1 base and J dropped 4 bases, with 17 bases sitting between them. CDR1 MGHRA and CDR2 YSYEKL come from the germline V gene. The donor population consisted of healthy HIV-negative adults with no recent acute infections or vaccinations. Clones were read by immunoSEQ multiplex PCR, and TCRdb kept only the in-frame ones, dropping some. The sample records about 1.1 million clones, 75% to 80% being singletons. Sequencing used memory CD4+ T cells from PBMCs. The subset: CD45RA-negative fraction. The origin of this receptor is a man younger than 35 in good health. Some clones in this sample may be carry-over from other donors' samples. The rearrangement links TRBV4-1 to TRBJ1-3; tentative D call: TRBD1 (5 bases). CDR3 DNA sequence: TGCGCCAGCAGCCAAGGGGGGGGAACCACGACGGGAAACACCATATATTTT. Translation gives CASSQGGGTTTGNTIYF.